The 27 T cell receptor beta chains presented below share a single source sample, sequenced in a study of neurological immune-mediated disorders. Regarding time point: longitudinal time-point 2. MiXCR, applied by TCRdb to the 5' RACE reads, yields one record per CDR3 protein. The table shows about 90,000 distinct CDR3 sequences, with around 14% occurring only once. Sequencing used PBMCs. These receptors were obtained from a female donor with HTLV-1-associated myelopathy (HAM/TSP).

This clonotype was counted ten times or more. This chain connects TRBV24-1 to TRBJ2-1; 9 nucleotides agree with TRBD1. Germline V gene data show CDR1 as KGHDR and CDR2 as SFDVKD. This CDR3 has 15 amino acids. The ends lost 3 bases at V and 9 bases at J; junction bases unmatched: 8. CDR3 coding DNA: TGTGCCACCAGTGATCCGGGACAGGGAAGTCTTGAGCAGTTCTTC. It specifies CATSDPGQGSLEQFF.

This clonotype was counted a few times. A much larger clone lies one base from this, so it may be a read error. The chain links TRBV4-1 to TRBJ2-3, with no clear D. Germline CDR1 reads MGHRA; CDR2 reads YSYEKL. This CDR3 contains 14 residues. In nucleotides, the CDR3 is TGCGCCAACAGCCAACTGGAGTTATCAGATACGCAGTATTTT. Protein sequence: CANSQLELSDTQYF.

This clonotype has just a few counts. The chain uses TRBV9 and TRBJ2-1; possibly TRBD1 or TRBD2 for D (6 bases each). Trimming stripped 4 bases from V and 3 bases from J, with 14 bases between. Germline V CDR1 and CDR2: SGDLS, YYNGEE. This CDR3 has 15 amino acids. The CDR3 loop is CASSFGGGVYNEQFF. As DNA, the CDR3 is TGTGCCAGCAGCTTCGGGGGCGGGGTCTACAATGAGCAGTTCTTC.

The rearrangement links TRBV11-3 to TRBJ2-7; D gene uncertain. The CDR3 length is 12 residues. The germline gives CDR1 SGHNT, CDR2 YENEEA. V was clipped by 5 bases and J by 2 bases, with 7 bases between them. CDR3 protein: CASSGGTYEQYF. For the CDR3, the DNA is TGTGCCAGCAGCGGCGGTACCTACGAGCAGTACTTC.

This clonotype was seen at least ten times. The rearrangement uses TRBV20-1 and TRBJ1-6; 9 bases align to TRBD1. This CDR3 has 14 amino acids. V lost 6 bases and J lost 6; bases outside the gene matches: 6. The germline V gene has CDR1 DFQATT and CDR2 SNEGSKA (reference sequence). The DNA for the CDR3 is TGCAGTGCCCGGACAGGGGTTGGTAATTCACCCCTCCACTTT. This gives the protein CSARTGVGNSPLHF.

The rearrangement links TRBV20-1 to TRBJ2-5; perhaps TRBD1 as D (6 bases). Trimming cost V 3 bases and J 5 bases, with 13 bases left between them. This CDR3 has 13 residues. The germline CDR1 and CDR2 sequences are DFQATT and SNEGSKA (reference sequence). The DNA for the CDR3 is TGCAGTGCTAGGGAACAGGGTTGGGAGACCCAGTACTTC. Encoded protein: CSAREQGWETQYF.

This clonotype has ten or more counts. The rearrangement joins TRBV24-1 to TRBJ2-6; D is ambiguous. The V gene's germline CDR1 is KGHDR and CDR2 SFDVKD. With 8 bases removed from V and 0 bases from J, the gap between germline ends came to 10 bases. The CDR3 has 15 residues. DNA of the CDR3: TGTGCCACCACGGACGGGCTCTCTGGGGCCAACGTCCTGACTTTC. Its translation: CATTDGLSGANVLTF.

This clonotype occurred many times. The gene calls are TRBV6-5 and TRBJ2-7, with D possibly matching TRBD1 (6 bases). The CDR3 spans 14 residues. Trimming left V 6 bases short and J 2 bases short, with 14 bases between. Germline CDR1 MNHEY, CDR2 SVGAGI. The CDR3 protein is CASSRMDSTYEQYF. The CDR3 coding sequence is TGTGCCAGCAGCCGGATGGACAGTACCTACGAGCAGTACTTC.

This clonotype was seen at least ten times. The V call is TRBV5-1, the J call TRBJ2-2; D perhaps matches TRBD1 (6 bases). This CDR3 region has 16 residues. Germline V gene lookup returns CDR1 SGHRS and CDR2 YFSETQ. V lost 5 bases to trimming and J lost 6 bases, with 20 bases between them. The CDR3 region has the DNA TGCGCCAGCAGTTCGAATTGGAGATCAGGGGCCGGGGAGCTGTTTTTT. Its protein is CASSSNWRSGAGELFF.

This clonotype was recorded at least ten times. The gene calls are TRBV28 and TRBJ1-1, with TRBD1 identical over 11 bases. This CDR3 is 13 amino acids long. V trimming: 8 bases; J trimming: 6 bases; junction bases outside the gene matches: 5. Germline-derived CDR1 and CDR2 are MDHEN and SYDVKM. The CDR3 DNA follows: TGTGCCAGCTCGGACAGGGGGCCACCTGAAGCTTTCTTT. It is translated as CASSDRGPPEAFF.

Ten or more counts support this clonotype. CDR3: CASSLAVYTEAFF. CDR3 sequence (DNA): TGTGCCAGCAGTTTAGCGGTCTACACTGAAGCTTTCTTT. The chain couples TRBV12-3 or TRBV12-4 to TRBJ1-1; D gene uncertain. V lost 0 bases to trimming and J lost 3 bases, with 5 bases between them. CDR3 length: 13 residues.

This clonotype was seen ten or more times. This rearrangement joins TRBV20-1 to TRBJ2-5; no reliable D call. The CDR3 consists of 12 residues. Trimming pared 4 bases from V and 5 bases from J, leaving 11 bases between. Germline CDR1 reads DFQATT; CDR2 reads SNEGSKA (reference sequence). The CDR3 nucleotides are TGCAGTGCTAAAAATCCGTGGGAGACCCAGTACTTC. This codes for CSAKNPWETQYF.

There are many counts of this clonotype. V is TRBV4-1 and J is TRBJ2-2; D might be TRBD1 or TRBD2, each matching 6 bases. CDR3 size: 15 residues. V was trimmed by 4 bases and J by 4 bases, leaving 13 bases between them. Germline CDR1 MGHRA, CDR2 YSYEKL. The chain's CDR3 is CASSLGGPITGELFF. CDR3 nucleotides: TGCGCCAGCAGCCTTGGGGGGCCAATCACCGGGGAGCTGTTTTTT.

This clonotype has a handful of counts. The V gene is TRBV6-1, the J gene TRBJ1-5, with no clear D. CDR1 MNHNS and CDR2 SASEGT come from the germline V gene. The CDR3 length is 14 residues. Trimming took off 7 bases at V and 4 bases at J, with 14 bases between the two ends. The CDR3 DNA follows: TGTGCCAGCACCCCCAGCTGGGGAAATCAGCCCCAGCATTTT. It specifies CASTPSWGNQPQHF.

This clonotype occurred many times. The rearrangement links TRBV20-1 to TRBJ1-2, with a weak D call TRBD1 (6 bases). The V end was cut by 6 bases, the J end by 5 bases, with 13 bases between. CDR3 length: 12 amino acids. The germline V gene encodes CDR1 DFQATT and CDR2 SNEGSKA (reference sequence). CDR3 nucleotide sequence: TGCAGTGCCAGGGACAAGTCATATGGCTACACCTTC. As protein: CSARDKSYGYTF.

This clonotype was seen at least ten times. The chain carries TRBV5-1 and TRBJ1-1; D possibly corresponds to TRBD1 (6 bases). This CDR3 region has 15 residues. Germline V gives CDR1 SGHRS, CDR2 YFSETQ. The V end lost 0 bases, the J end lost 2 bases, and 11 bases lay between the germline ends. The CDR3: CASSLEEGVNTEAFF. In nucleotides, the CDR3 is TGCGCCAGCAGCTTGGAGGAGGGGGTCAACACTGAAGCTTTCTTT.

This clonotype showed up many times. The chain joins TRBV20-1 to TRBJ2-7; weak D call: TRBD2 (5 bases). The germline V gene encodes CDR1 DFQATT and CDR2 SNEGSKA (reference sequence). Trimming pared 5 bases from V and 5 bases from J, leaving 13 bases between. The CDR3 sequence is 12 residues long. The CDR3 here is CSAGKGVHEQYF. The CDR3 DNA sequence: TGCAGTGCTGGTAAGGGAGTACACGAGCAGTACTTC.

This clonotype was counted ten times or more. CDR3 in amino acids: CASSLNSWYEQYF. The DNA for the CDR3 is TGTGCCAGCAGCTTGAACAGTTGGTACGAGCAGTACTTC. This chain uses TRBV7-2 with TRBJ2-7; D ambiguous. The germline CDR1 and CDR2 sequences are SGHTA and FQGNSA. Trimming cost V 3 bases and J 4 bases, with 10 bases left between them. There are 13 residues in the CDR3.

This clonotype was seen repeatedly, ten times or more. V usage is TRBV5-1 and J usage is TRBJ2-2; D call uncertain. The CDR3 is 12 amino acids. The germline CDR1 and CDR2 sequences are SGHRS and YFSETQ. V was clipped by 9 bases and J by 4 bases, with 10 bases between them. In DNA form, the CDR3 reads TGCGCCATCGCAGAACCCACCGGGGAGCTGTTTTTT. Protein sequence: CAIAEPTGELFF.

This clonotype was counted a few times. The chain uses TRBV12-3 or TRBV12-4 and TRBJ2-7, with unresolved D. V shed 5 bases and J shed 4 bases, with 9 bases lying between them. The CDR3 sequence is 12 residues long. The CDR3 DNA reads as TGTGCCAGCAGTCCGGATATTTACGAGCAGTACTTC. This gives the protein CASSPDIYEQYF.

The table lists this clonotype with many counts. V usage is TRBV15 and J usage is TRBJ1-1; maybe TRBD1 (6 bases). Deletions cut 1 base from V and 8 bases from J, with 14 bases between. There are 14 residues in the CDR3. CDR1 is LNHNV and CDR2 is YYDKDF in the germline V gene (reference sequence). The CDR3 region has the DNA TGTGCCACCAGCAGAGTAGGGGGACCAACGGAAGCTTTCTTT. Translation gives CATSRVGGPTEAFF.

CDR3 bases: TGTGCCAGCAGTGAATCGGTGGCCGGTGGCTACACCTTC. Amino acid sequence: CASSESVAGGYTF. The chain carries TRBV6-1 and TRBJ1-2; D gene uncertain. Trimming removed 2 bases from V and 7 bases from J, with 11 bases in between. This CDR3 has 13 amino acids. Germline-derived CDR1 and CDR2 are MNHNS and SASEGT.

This clonotype has more than one count but fewer than ten. The chain couples TRBV5-6 to TRBJ2-2, with D hard to call. Germline lookup yields CDR1 SGHDT and CDR2 YYEEEE. This CDR3 is built from 15 residues. Trimming shortened V by 1 base and J by 6 bases, and 13 bases separated the two germline ends. CDR3: CASSLRHTSPGELFF. The CDR3 bases are TGTGCCAGCAGCTTGCGACATACCTCCCCCGGGGAGCTGTTTTTT.

This clonotype has ten or more counts. This chain joins TRBV5-6 and TRBJ1-6, with D possibly TRBD1 on 6 matching bases. This CDR3 comprises 15 residues. Germline CDR1 reads SGHDT; CDR2 reads YYEEEE. V lost 5 bases, J lost 0 bases, and 9 bases lay in between. CDR3 region: CASSDRSSYNSPLHF. The CDR3 nucleotides are TGTGCCAGCAGTGACAGGAGCTCCTATAATTCACCCCTCCACTTT.

Concerning this clonotype: A read error is possible here, since a much larger clone lies one base away. V usage is TRBV20-1 and J usage is TRBJ2-1, with a weak D call TRBD1 (6 bases). Germline CDR1 reads DFQATT; CDR2 reads SNEGSKA (reference sequence). CDR3 length: 15 residues. In DNA form, the CDR3 reads TGCAGTGTTAGACCCGGGGCAGGGGCGCTCCCCGGTCAGTTCTTC. Translating gives CSVRPGAGALPGQFF.

About this clonotype: A much larger clonotype is one base distant, so this may be a read error. The rearrangement joins TRBV6-2 or TRBV6-3 to TRBJ2-1, with D possibly TRBD2 on 5 matching bases. Trimming pared 5 bases from V and 9 bases from J, leaving 14 bases between. In germline, CDR1 is MNHEY, CDR2 SVGEGT. The CDR3 runs to 13 residues. The CDR3 loop reads CASSPESGLEQFF. The CDR3 DNA sequence: TGTGCCAGCAGTCCCGAAAGTGGACTTGAGCAGTTCTTC.

This clonotype showed up many times. The V and J genes are TRBV30 and TRBJ1-1; weak D call: TRBD1 (5 bases). The CDR3 extends over 13 amino acids. The germline gives CDR1 GTSNPN, CDR2 SVGIG (reference sequence). V lost 5 bases to trimming and J lost 1 base, with 11 bases between them. The CDR3 nucleotides read TGTGCCTGGGGCCTGGGACGGAACACTGAAGCTTTCTTT. Amino acids: CAWGLGRNTEAFF.